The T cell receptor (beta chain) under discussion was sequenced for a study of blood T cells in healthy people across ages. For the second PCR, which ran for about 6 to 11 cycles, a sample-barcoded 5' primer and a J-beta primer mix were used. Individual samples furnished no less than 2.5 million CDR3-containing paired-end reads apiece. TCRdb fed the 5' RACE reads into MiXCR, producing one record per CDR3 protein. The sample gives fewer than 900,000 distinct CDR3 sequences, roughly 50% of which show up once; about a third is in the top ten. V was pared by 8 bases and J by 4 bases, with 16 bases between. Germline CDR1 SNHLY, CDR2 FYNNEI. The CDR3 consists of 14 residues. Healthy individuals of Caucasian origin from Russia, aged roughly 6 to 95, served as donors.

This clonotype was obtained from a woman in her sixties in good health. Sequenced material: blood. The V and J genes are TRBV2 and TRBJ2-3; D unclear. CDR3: CASHTSRSADTQYF. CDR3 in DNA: TGTGCCAGCCACACCTCACGGAGTGCAGATACGCAGTATTTT. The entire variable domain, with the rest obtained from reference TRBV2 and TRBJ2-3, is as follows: EPEVTQTPSHQVTQMGQEVILRCVPISNHLYFYWYRQILGQKVEFLVSFYNNEISEKSEIFDDQFSVERPDGSNFTLKIRSTKLEDSAMYFCASHTSRSADTQYFGPGTRLTVL.